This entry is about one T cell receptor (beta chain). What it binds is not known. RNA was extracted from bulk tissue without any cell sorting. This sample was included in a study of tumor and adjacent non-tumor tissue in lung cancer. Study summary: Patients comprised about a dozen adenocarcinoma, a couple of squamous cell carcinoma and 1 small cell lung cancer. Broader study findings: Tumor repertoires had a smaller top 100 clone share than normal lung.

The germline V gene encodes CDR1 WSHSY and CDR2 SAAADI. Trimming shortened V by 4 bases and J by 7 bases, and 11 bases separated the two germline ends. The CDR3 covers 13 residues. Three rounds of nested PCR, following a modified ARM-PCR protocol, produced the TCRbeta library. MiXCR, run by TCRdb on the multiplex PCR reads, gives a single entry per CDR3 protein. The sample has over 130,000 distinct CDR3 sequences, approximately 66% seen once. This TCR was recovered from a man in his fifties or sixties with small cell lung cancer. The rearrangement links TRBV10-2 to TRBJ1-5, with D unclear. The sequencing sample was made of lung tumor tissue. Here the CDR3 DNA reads TGCGCCAGCAGTGGTGAAGGGTGGCAGCCCCAGCATTTT. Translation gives CASSGEGWQPQHF.